This entry lists 21 T cell receptor beta chains sequenced from one sample in a study of cytomegalovirus exposure and HLA in healthy donors. Use of 60 Vbeta and 13 Jbeta primers characterized the PCR. The protocol was immunoSEQ multiplex PCR, while the TCRdb copy is restricted to in-frame clones and leaves out a portion. The sample data list about 100,000 clones. The sequenced sample consisted of PBMCs. The receptors derive from a girl aged 10 to 17 in good health and CMV-seropositive.

The rearrangement uses TRBV5-4 and TRBJ1-1; D perhaps matches TRBD1 (6 bases). This CDR3 is built from 15 residues. V lost 2 bases, J lost 6 bases, and 17 bases lay in between. Germline loops: CDR1 SGHNT, CDR2 YYREEE (reference sequence). CDR3 coding DNA: TGTGCCAGCAGCTTTCAGGGGAGTAAGGCTGCTGAAGCTTTCTTT. It translates to CASSFQGSKAAEAFF.

The rearrangement joins TRBV10-3 to TRBJ2-5; no reliable D call. The ends were cut back, 0 bases at V and 2 bases at J, with 10 bases in the middle. This CDR3 spans 15 amino acids. In germline, CDR1 is ENHRY, CDR2 SYGVKD. The DNA of the CDR3 is TGTGCCATCAGTGAGTCGAAGGAGATGCAAGAGACCCAGTACTTC. Translation: CAISESKEMQETQYF.

This rearrangement joins TRBV30 to TRBJ1-3; D not certain. This CDR3 has 14 residues. The germline V and J ends were trimmed by 1 base and 0 bases, with 7 bases remaining between them. Germline-derived CDR1 and CDR2 are GTSNPN and SVGIG (reference sequence). The CDR3 coding sequence is TGTGCCTGGAGTGGGGAGAACTCTGGAAACACCATATATTTT. This sequence encodes CAWSGENSGNTIYF.

The chain uses TRBV7-9 and TRBJ2-3; weak D call: TRBD2 (5 bases). Germline V gene lookup returns CDR1 SEHNR and CDR2 FQNEAQ (reference sequence). Trimming took off 1 base at V and 0 bases at J, with 14 bases between the two ends. There are 17 residues in the CDR3. CDR3: CASSLDGKKFSTDTQYF. CDR3 nucleotides: TGTGCCAGCAGCTTAGACGGGAAGAAGTTTAGCACAGATACGCAGTATTTT.

This rearrangement joins TRBV4-2 to TRBJ2-2; 10 positions agree with TRBD1. Trimming cost V 0 bases and J 7 bases; bases outside gene matches: 5. Germline V gives CDR1 LGHNA, CDR2 YNFKEQ. The CDR3 totals 16 residues. CDR3 DNA sequence: TGTGCCAGCAGCCAAGAAAGGACAGGGGGAAACGGGGAGCTGTTTTTT. It specifies CASSQERTGGNGELFF.

The chain is built from TRBV4-3 and TRBJ2-1; 7 nucleotides line up with TRBD1. The V segment lost 3 bases and the J segment 4 bases; nucleotides outside the gene matches: 6. The germline V gene has CDR1 LGHNA and CDR2 YSLEER. The CDR3 consists of 15 residues. The CDR3 reads CASSQAGTAYNEQFF. The CDR3 nucleotides read TGCGCCAGCAGCCAGGCCGGGACAGCATACAATGAGCAGTTCTTC.

V gene TRBV4-2 combines with J gene TRBJ1-1; D gene unclear. Trimming removed 1 base from V and 1 base from J, with 7 bases in between. Germline V gene sequence: CDR1 LGHNA, CDR2 YNFKEQ. The CDR3 consists of 14 residues. CDR3 region: CASSQGTRNTEAFF. In DNA form, the CDR3 reads TGTGCCAGCAGCCAAGGCACTCGGAACACTGAAGCTTTCTTT.

The chain combines TRBV11-3 with TRBJ2-5; 8 bases align to TRBD2. The CDR3 loop spans 14 amino acids. Germline-derived CDR1 and CDR2 are SGHNT and YENEEA. The V segment lost 5 bases and the J segment 2 bases; nucleotides outside the gene matches: 4. The CDR3 nucleotides are TGTGCCAGCAGCCCTCGGGAGGGGCAAGAGACCCAGTACTTC. Protein product: CASSPREGQETQYF.

The V call is TRBV4-3, the J call TRBJ1-1; 9 nucleotides align to TRBD1. The trim removed 0 bases at V and 5 bases at J, leaving 7 bases unmatched. The CDR3 spans 16 residues. From germline, CDR1 is LGHNA and CDR2 YSLEER. The CDR3 DNA sequence: TGCGCCAGCAGCCAAGATTTGGGACAGGGTAAAACTGAAGCTTTCTTT. It yields the protein CASSQDLGQGKTEAFF.

J is TRBJ2-3 and V is TRBV9; a weak D match, TRBD1 (6 bases). This CDR3 has 15 residues. The V end lost 4 bases, the J end lost 2 bases, and 14 bases lay between the germline ends. Germline V gene lookup returns CDR1 SGDLS and CDR2 YYNGEE. The chain's CDR3 is CASSTTGAVTDTQYF. CDR3 DNA sequence: TGTGCCAGCAGCACGACAGGAGCGGTCACAGATACGCAGTATTTT.

J is TRBJ1-2 and V is TRBV30, with D tentatively TRBD1 (6 bases). V was pared by 2 bases and J by 2 bases, with 9 bases between. The V gene's germline CDR1 is GTSNPN and CDR2 SVGIG (reference sequence). The length of the CDR3 is 13 residues. CDR3 protein: CAWSHQGNYGYTF. DNA of the CDR3: TGTGCCTGGAGTCACCAGGGGAACTATGGCTACACCTTC.

The gene calls are TRBV7-2 and TRBJ1-1, with D perhaps matching TRBD1 (6 bases). V lost 2 bases, J lost 3 bases, and 10 bases lay in between. Per germline, CDR1 SGHTA and CDR2 FQGNSA. The CDR3 loop spans 14 amino acids. CDR3 DNA: TGTGCCAGCAGCTTATTGTCAGGGGACACTGAAGCTTTCTTT. It encodes CASSLLSGDTEAFF.

V gene TRBV7-6 combines with J gene TRBJ1-1; perhaps TRBD1 as D (5 bases). V was pared by 3 bases and J by 7 bases, with 15 bases between. Per the germline V gene, CDR1 is SGHVS and CDR2 is FNYEAQ. The CDR3 is 14 residues long. The CDR3: CASSFQRGDGEAFF. The CDR3 DNA reads TGTGCCAGCAGCTTCCAGCGGGGGGACGGTGAAGCTTTCTTT.

The chain links TRBV9 to TRBJ1-4; D possibly corresponds to TRBD1 (6 bases). V was clipped by 3 bases and J by 3 bases, with 12 bases between them. Germline V lookup: CDR1 SGDLS, CDR2 YYNGEE. The CDR3 has 15 residues. CDR3 in DNA: TGTGCCAGCAGCGCCGAGGGGGACCCTAATGAAAAACTGTTTTTT. Amino acid sequence: CASSAEGDPNEKLFF. Full variable domain (outside the CDR3, taken from reference TRBV9 and TRBJ1-4): DSGVTQTPKHLITATGQRVTLRCSPRSGDLSVYWYQQSLDQGLQFLIQYYNGEERAKGNILERFSAQQFPDLHSELNLSSLELGDSALYFCASSAEGDPNEKLFFGSGTQLSVL.

As to this clone: One end of the junction does not line up with germline, which may come from a read error. The V and J genes are TRBV6-5 and TRBJ1-1; TRBD1 might be the D (6 bases). This CDR3 comprises 15 residues. Germline CDR1 is MNHEY and CDR2 is SVGAGI. The CDR3: CASSLWGQENTEDFF. CDR3 DNA sequence: TGTGCCAGCAGCCTCTGGGGGCAGGAGAACACTGAAGATTTCTTT.

The chain has TRBV4-1 and TRBJ2-7, with D perhaps TRBD2 (5 bases). The CDR3 is made up of 13 amino acids. In germline, CDR1 is MGHRA, CDR2 YSYEKL. V was pared by 2 bases and J by 2 bases, with 7 bases between. The CDR3 reads CASSQPGTYEQYV. The CDR3, as DNA: TGCGCCAGCAGCCAACCGGGAACCTACGAGCAGTACGTC.

The chain carries TRBV30 and TRBJ1-2; D is unresolved. Germline CDR1 reads GTSNPN; CDR2 reads SVGIG (reference sequence). This CDR3 comprises 12 residues. V was trimmed by 2 bases and J by 2 bases, leaving 6 bases between them. CDR3 sequence reads: CAWSLLNYGYTF. The CDR3 DNA is TGTGCCTGGAGTCTCCTAAACTATGGCTACACCTTC.

The chain uses TRBV9 and TRBJ2-2; no clear D gene. Germline-derived CDR1 and CDR2 are SGDLS and YYNGEE. The V end was cut by 4 bases, the J end by 6 bases, with 16 bases between. This CDR3 is 15 amino acids long. The CDR3 DNA follows: TGTGCCAGCAGCCCACCCCCTCTAAATTCCGGGGAGCTGTTTTTT. It yields the protein CASSPPPLNSGELFF.

This chain joins TRBV15 and TRBJ1-4, with 8 bases aligning to TRBD1. Germline V gene sequence: CDR1 LNHNV, CDR2 YYDKDF (reference sequence). The ends lost 5 bases at V and 4 bases at J; junction bases unmatched: 3. The CDR3 is made up of 14 amino acids. The CDR3 spells CATSRDRNNEKLFF. The DNA for the CDR3 is TGTGCCACCAGCCGGGACAGGAATAATGAAAAACTGTTTTTT.

The rearrangement joins TRBV7-6 to TRBJ2-5; the D is unclear. This CDR3 contains 14 residues. CDR1 is SGHVS and CDR2 is FNYEAQ in the germline V gene. Trimming stripped 2 bases from V and 3 bases from J, with 10 bases between. CDR3 residues: CASSLRGGEETQYF. Here the CDR3 DNA reads TGTGCCAGCAGCTTACGTGGCGGAGAAGAGACCCAGTACTTC.

The chain couples TRBV29-1 to TRBJ1-2; D is undetermined. The CDR3 loop spans 13 amino acids. CDR1 is SQVTM and CDR2 is ANQGSEA in the germline V gene. The V end lost 6 bases, the J end lost 1 base, and 12 bases lay between the germline ends. The CDR3 DNA is TGCAGCGTGGGAGCCGCAAATAACTATGGCTACACCTTC. Encoded protein: CSVGAANNYGYTF. Full variable domain (remainder filled in from reference TRBV29-1 and TRBJ1-2): SAVISQKPSRDICQRGTSLTIQCQVDSQVTMMFWYRQQPGQSLTLIATANQGSEATYESGFVIDKFPISRPNLTFSTLTVSNMSPEDSSIYLCSVGAANNYGYTFGSGTRLTVV.